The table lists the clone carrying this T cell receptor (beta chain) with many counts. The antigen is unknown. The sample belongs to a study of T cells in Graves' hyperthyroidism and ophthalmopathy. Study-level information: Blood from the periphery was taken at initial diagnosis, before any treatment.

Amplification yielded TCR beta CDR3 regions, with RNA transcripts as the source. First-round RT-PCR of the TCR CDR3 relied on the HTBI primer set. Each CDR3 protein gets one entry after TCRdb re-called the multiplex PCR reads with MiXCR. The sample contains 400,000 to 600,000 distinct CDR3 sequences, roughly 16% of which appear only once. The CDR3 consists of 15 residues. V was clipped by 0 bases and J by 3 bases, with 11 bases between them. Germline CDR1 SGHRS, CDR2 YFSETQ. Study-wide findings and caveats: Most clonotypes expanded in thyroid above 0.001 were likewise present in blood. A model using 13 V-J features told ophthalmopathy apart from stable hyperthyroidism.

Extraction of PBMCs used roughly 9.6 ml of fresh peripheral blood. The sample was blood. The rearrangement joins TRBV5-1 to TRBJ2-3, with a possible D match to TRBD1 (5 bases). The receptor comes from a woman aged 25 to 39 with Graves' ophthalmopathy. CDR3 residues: CASSLADRRTDTQYF. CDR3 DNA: TGCGCCAGCAGCTTGGCCGACAGACGAACAGATACGCAGTATTTT.